The clone carrying this T cell receptor beta chain was recorded only once. The V end lost 1 base, the J end lost 8 bases, and 13 bases lay between the germline ends. The CDR3 covers 14 residues. Germline CDR1 is SGDLS and CDR2 is YYNGEE. This sample stems from a study of control samples from healthy donors and cancer patients. TCRdb keeps only in-frame clones here, not all; method: immunoSEQ multiplex PCR. Counted here are 150,000 to 200,000 clones, 85% to 95% occurring once; the ten biggest clones make up just over 1.4%. Material for sequencing was blood. This sequence joins TRBV9 and TRBJ2-1; TRBD2 might be the D (5 bases). This TCR was sampled from a young man in good health. CDR3 loop: CASSVQDFLDEQFF. As DNA, the CDR3 is TGTGCCAGCAGCGTACAGGACTTCCTGGATGAGCAGTTCTTC.